Below are 5 T cell receptor beta chains sequenced from a single sample in a study of blood T cell repertoires in COVID-19 (dated by TCRdb to 2020 to 2022). Library prep was done by the immunoSEQ multiplex PCR assay. Drawn from immuneACCESS, this table holds only the in-frame rearrangements with V and J called that TCRdb kept. Clones are partly lost; checked studies trace under half to an unresolved V gene and leave the rest unexplained. This sample is represented by some 41,000 clones; more than 90% of them were singletons. 5% to 7% of the sample rests with the top ten. The material sequenced was peripheral blood. Source of these receptors: a human donor in a cohort sampled during active COVID-19.

This chain connects TRBV18 to TRBJ2-7; 9 bases align to TRBD1. The trim removed 3 bases at V and 0 bases at J, leaving 3 bases unmatched. Germline loops: CDR1 KGHSH, CDR2 LQKENI. CDR3 length: 15 residues. The CDR3 bases are TGTGCCAGCTCACCCACAGGGGGCGCCTCCTACGAGCAGTACTTC. Protein: CASSPTGGASYEQYF.

V is TRBV6-5 and J is TRBJ1-1, with D possibly being TRBD1 (6 bases). V gave up 7 bases and J gave up 3 bases, with 12 bases separating them. The V gene's germline CDR1 is MNHEY and CDR2 SVGAGI. The CDR3 spans 13 residues. Here the CDR3 reads CASTSTGYTEAFF. DNA of the CDR3: TGTGCCAGCACTTCGACAGGTTACACTGAAGCTTTCTTT.

The genes are TRBV19 and TRBJ1-6; 10 bases match TRBD1. V lost 5 bases to trimming and J lost 9 bases; unmatched junction nucleotides: 7. Germline values: CDR1 LNHDA, CDR2 SQIVND (reference sequence). The CDR3 has 15 amino acids. CDR3 region: CASSEGTGDVSPLHF. CDR3 nucleotides: TGTGCCAGTAGTGAAGGGACAGGGGATGTTTCACCCCTCCACTTT. Variable domain in full (rest from reference TRBV19 and TRBJ1-6): DGGITQSPKYLFRKEGQNVTLSCEQNLNHDAMYWYRQDPGQGLRLIYYSQIVNDFQKGDIAEGYSVSREKKESFPLTVTSAQKNPTAFYLCASSEGTGDVSPLHFGNGTRLTVT.

V gene TRBV7-3 combines with J gene TRBJ1-1; 7 nucleotides line up with TRBD1. The CDR3 loop spans 14 amino acids. CDR1 and CDR2 (germline): SGHTA, FQGTGA. The V segment lost 5 bases and the J segment 1 base; nucleotides outside the gene matches: 4. In DNA, the CDR3 is TGTGCCAGCAGCAGATCAGGGGGGAACACTGAAGCTTTCTTT. It is translated as CASSRSGGNTEAFF.

The rearrangement joins TRBV29-1 to TRBJ1-4, with 7 bases identical to TRBD1. This CDR3 is built from 15 residues. After removal of 4 bases from V and 7 bases from J, the junction contained 12 bases not matched to a gene. CDR1 and CDR2 (germline): SQVTM, ANQGSEA. The CDR3 bases are TGCAGCGTTGGAGGAGGTAGGGGGCGAGCTGAAAAACTGTTTTTT. Protein: CSVGGGRGRAEKLFF.